What follows is one T cell receptor beta chain and its context. Its specificity is unknown. A read error may produce the germline difference seen at one junction end. They got blood RNA out of unsorted whole blood and also pulled out germline DNA. The germline V gene encodes CDR1 SGHAT and CDR2 FQNNGV. This CDR3 has 14 residues. The data stem from a study of tumor-infiltrating lymphocytes in primary liver carcinoma. Study information: Primary liver carcinoma in the patients was surgically resected. The tumors ranged from roughly 4.2 to 10 cm across and fell within stage T1-T3 N0M0. Whole-study findings and limits: It was in tumors, not blood, that the top-250-clone fraction was significantly higher (p = 0.039).

TCR beta cDNA was made from 400 to 500 ng total RNA with a constant-region primer. Libraries covering TCR beta were generated through three nested multiplex PCR rounds (using a slightly modified ARM-PCR). Amplification in the first two PCR rounds was performed using TRBV1-TRBV30 forward primers and a C-beta reverse primer for roughly 9 cycles each. TCRdb reprocessed the multiplex PCR reads with MiXCR, giving one entry per CDR3 protein. The top ten clones hold 9% to 10% of a sample with 320,000 or so distinct CDR3 sequences, 50% to 70% of them seen once. V is TRBV11-2 and J is TRBJ2-3; D unclear. The receptor comes from a man in his forties or fifties with primary liver carcinoma and hepatitis B virus infection. Sequencing was performed on peripheral blood. The CDR3 DNA reads TGTGCCAGCAGCGCCCAGGACCTCACAGATATGCAGTATTTT. Protein product: CASSAQDLTDMQYF.